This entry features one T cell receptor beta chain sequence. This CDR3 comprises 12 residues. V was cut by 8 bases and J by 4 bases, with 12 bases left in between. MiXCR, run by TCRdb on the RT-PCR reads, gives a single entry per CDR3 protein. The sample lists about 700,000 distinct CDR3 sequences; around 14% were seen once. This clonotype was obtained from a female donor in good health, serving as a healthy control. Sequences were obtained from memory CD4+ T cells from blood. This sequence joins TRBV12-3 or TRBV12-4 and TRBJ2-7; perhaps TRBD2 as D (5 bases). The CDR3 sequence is CASGQEAYEQYF. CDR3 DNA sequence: TGTGCCAGCGGGCAGGAGGCTTACGAGCAGTACTTC.